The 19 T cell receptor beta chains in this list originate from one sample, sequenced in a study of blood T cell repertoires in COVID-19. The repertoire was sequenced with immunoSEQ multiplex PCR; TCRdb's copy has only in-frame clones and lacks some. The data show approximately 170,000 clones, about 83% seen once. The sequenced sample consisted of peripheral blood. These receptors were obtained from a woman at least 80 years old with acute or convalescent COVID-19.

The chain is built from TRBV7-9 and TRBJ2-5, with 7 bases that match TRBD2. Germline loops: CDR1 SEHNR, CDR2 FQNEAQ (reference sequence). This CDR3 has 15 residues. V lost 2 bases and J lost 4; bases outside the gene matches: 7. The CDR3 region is CASSLTRPGGETQYF. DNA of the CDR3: TGTGCCAGCAGCTTAACCAGACCGGGGGGAGAGACCCAGTACTTC. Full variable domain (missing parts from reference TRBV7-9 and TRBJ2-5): DTGVSQNPRHKITKRGQNVTFRCDPISEHNRLYWYRQTLGQGPEFLTYFQNEAQLEKSRLLSDRFSAERPKGSFSTLEIQRTEQGDSAMYLCASSLTRPGGETQYFGPGTRLLVL.

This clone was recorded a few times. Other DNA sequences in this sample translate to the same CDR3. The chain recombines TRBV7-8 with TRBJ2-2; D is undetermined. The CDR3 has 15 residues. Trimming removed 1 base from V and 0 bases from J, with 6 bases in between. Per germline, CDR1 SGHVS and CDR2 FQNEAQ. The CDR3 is CASSLVSANTGELFF. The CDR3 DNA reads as TGTGCCAGCAGCTTAGTCAGCGCGAACACCGGGGAGCTGTTTTTT.

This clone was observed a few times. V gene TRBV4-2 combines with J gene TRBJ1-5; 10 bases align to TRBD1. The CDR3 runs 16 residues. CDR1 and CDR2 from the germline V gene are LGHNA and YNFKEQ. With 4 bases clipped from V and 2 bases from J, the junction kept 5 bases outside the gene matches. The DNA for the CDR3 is TGTGCCAGCAGCCGAGTGGGGACAGGGGGCAATCAGCCCCAGCATTTT. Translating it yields CASSRVGTGGNQPQHF.

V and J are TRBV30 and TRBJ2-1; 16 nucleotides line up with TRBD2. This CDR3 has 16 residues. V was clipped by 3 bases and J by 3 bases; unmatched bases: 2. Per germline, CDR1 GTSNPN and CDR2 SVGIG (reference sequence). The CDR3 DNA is TGTGCCTGGAGGGGGACTAGCGGGAGGGTCTACAATGAGCAGTTCTTC. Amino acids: CAWRGTSGRVYNEQFF.

The CDR3 DNA reads TGTGCCAGCAGCTCCCAAGGGGGTAGCGGGGGCCCCACAGATACGCAGTATTTT. Its protein is CASSSQGGSGGPTDTQYF. The chain joins TRBV7-3 to TRBJ2-3; TRBD2 matches 9 bases. Germline CDR1 and CDR2: SGHTA and FQGTGA. J lost 2 bases, V lost 4 bases, and 13 bases had no gene match. The CDR3 is 18 amino acids.

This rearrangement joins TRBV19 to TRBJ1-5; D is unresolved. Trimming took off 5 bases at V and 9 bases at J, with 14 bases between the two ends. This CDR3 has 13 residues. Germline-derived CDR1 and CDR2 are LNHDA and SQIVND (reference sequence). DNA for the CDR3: TGTGCCAGTAGTCGGGCGGACCGGGGGCCCCAGCATTTT. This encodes CASSRADRGPQHF.

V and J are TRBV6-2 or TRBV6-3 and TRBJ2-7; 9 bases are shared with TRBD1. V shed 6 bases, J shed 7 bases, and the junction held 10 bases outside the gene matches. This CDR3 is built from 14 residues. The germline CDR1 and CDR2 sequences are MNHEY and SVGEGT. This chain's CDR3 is CASSLSGTGLEQYF. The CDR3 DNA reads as TGTGCCAGCAGCCTCTCCGGGACAGGGCTTGAGCAGTACTTC.

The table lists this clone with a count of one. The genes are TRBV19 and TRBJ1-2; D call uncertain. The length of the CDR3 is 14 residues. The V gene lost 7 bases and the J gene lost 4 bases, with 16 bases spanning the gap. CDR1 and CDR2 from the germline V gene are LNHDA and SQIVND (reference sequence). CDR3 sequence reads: CASNTPGKFYGYTF. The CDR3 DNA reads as TGTGCCAGTAACACACCCGGGAAATTCTATGGCTACACCTTC.

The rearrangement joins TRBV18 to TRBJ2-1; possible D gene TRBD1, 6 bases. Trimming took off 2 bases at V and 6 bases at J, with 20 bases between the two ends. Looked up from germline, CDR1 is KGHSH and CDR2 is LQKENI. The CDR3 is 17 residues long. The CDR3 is CASSPDRTVSLVNEQFF. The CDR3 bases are TGTGCCAGCTCACCAGATCGGACAGTATCTTTGGTCAATGAGCAGTTCTTC.

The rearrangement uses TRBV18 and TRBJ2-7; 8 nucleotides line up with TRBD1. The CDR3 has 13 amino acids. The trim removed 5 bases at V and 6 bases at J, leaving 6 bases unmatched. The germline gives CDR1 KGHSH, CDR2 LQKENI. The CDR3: CASSTKTGVEQYF. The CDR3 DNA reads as TGTGCCAGCTCAACTAAGACAGGGGTCGAGCAGTACTTC.

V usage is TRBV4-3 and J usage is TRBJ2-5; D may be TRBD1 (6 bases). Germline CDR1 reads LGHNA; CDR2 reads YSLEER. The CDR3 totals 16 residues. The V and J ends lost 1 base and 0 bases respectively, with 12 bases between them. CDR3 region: CASSQGARGNQETQYF. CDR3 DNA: TGCGCCAGCAGCCAAGGAGCCAGGGGAAACCAAGAGACCCAGTACTTC.

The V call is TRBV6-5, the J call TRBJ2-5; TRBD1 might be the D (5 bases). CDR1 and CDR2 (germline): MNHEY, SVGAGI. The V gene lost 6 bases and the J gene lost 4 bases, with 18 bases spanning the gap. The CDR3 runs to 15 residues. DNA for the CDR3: TGTGCCAGCAGCCGCACACGAACAGGCACAGAGACCCAGTACTTC. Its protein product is CASSRTRTGTETQYF.

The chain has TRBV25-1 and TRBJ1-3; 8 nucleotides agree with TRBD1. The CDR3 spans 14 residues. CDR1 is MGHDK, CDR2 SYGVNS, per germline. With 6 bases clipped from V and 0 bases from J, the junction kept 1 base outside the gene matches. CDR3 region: CASRDRVSGNTIYF. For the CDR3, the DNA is TGTGCCAGCAGGGACAGGGTCTCTGGAAACACCATATATTTT.

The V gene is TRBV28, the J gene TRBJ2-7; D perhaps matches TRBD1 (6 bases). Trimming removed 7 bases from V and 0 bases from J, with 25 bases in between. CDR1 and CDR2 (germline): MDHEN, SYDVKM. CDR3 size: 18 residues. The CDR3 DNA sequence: TGTGCCAGCAAAGTGGGCAGGGGTCGCCCCAGCGACTCCTACGAGCAGTACTTC. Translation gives CASKVGRGRPSDSYEQYF. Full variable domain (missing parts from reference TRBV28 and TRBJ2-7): DVKVTQSSRYLVKRTGEKVFLECVQDMDHENMFWYRQDPGLGLRLIYFSYDVKMKEKGDIPEGYSVSREKKERFSLILESASTNQTSMYLCASKVGRGRPSDSYEQYFGPGTRLTVT.

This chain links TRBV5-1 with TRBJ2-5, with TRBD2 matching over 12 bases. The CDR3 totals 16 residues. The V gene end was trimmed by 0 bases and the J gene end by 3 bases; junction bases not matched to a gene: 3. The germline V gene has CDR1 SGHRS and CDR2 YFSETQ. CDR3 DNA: TGCGCCAGCAGCTTGGCTAGCGGGGGGGCCGAAGAGACCCAGTACTTC. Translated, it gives CASSLASGGAEETQYF.

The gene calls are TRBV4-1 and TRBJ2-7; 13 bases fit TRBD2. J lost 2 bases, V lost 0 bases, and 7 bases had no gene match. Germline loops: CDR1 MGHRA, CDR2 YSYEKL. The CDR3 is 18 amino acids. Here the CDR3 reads CASSQDQGGTSGAYEQYF. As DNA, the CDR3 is TGCGCCAGCAGCCAAGATCAAGGTGGGACTAGCGGGGCCTACGAGCAGTACTTC.

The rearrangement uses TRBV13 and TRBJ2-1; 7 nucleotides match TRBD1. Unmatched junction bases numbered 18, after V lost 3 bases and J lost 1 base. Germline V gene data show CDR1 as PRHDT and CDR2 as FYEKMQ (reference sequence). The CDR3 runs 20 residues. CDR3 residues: CASSLLAVGFDRESYNEQFF. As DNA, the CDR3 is TGTGCCAGCAGCTTGCTGGCCGTTGGGTTTGACAGGGAATCCTACAATGAGCAGTTCTTC.

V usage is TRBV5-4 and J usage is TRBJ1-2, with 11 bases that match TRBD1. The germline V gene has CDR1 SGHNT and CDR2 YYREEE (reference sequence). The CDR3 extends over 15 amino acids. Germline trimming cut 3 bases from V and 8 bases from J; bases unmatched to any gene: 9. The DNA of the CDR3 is TGTGCCAGCAGCTCCCGGGACAGGGGGACGTACGGCTACACCTTC. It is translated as CASSSRDRGTYGYTF.

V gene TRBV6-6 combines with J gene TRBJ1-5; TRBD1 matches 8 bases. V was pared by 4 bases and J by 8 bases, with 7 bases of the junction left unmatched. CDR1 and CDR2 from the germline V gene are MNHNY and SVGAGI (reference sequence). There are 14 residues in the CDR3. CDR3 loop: CASSSGGGREPQHF. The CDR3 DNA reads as TGTGCCAGCAGTTCAGGGGGCGGAAGGGAGCCCCAGCATTTT.